Presented here are 23 T cell receptor beta chains from one specimen sequenced in a study of blood T cell repertoires in COVID-19 (dated by TCRdb to the early 2020s). To prepare the library, the immunoSEQ multiplex PCR assay was applied. As stored in TCRdb, this immuneACCESS dataset retains in-frame rearrangements with V and J assigned. A fraction of the clones does not appear; measured against another copy, unresolved V genes explain less than half of the discrepancy, and the remainder lacks a known reason. This sample has approximately 260,000 clones in its table, and roughly nine tenths of those were observed once. The top ten constitute 2% to 2.5% of the sample. Sample: peripheral blood. All receptors derive from a man in his fifties with acute or convalescent COVID-19.

The chain combines TRBV13 with TRBJ2-7; D possibly corresponds to TRBD2 (5 bases). Germline-derived CDR1 and CDR2 are PRHDT and FYEKMQ (reference sequence). V lost 6 bases, J lost 5 bases, and 14 bases lay in between. The CDR3 is 13 residues long. Written as DNA, the CDR3 is TGTGCCAGCAGGAACCAGATCGGGGACGAGCAGTACTTC. It translates to CASRNQIGDEQYF.

The rearrangement joins TRBV30 to TRBJ2-1, with 14 bases fitting TRBD2. This CDR3 is built from 14 residues. CDR1 is GTSNPN, CDR2 SVGIG, per germline (reference sequence). Germline trimming cut 6 bases from V and 7 bases from J; bases unmatched to any gene: 5. CDR3 bases: TGTGCCTGCTCGACTAGCGGGGGGGGAAATGAGCAGTTCTTC. This sequence encodes CACSTSGGGNEQFF. Using reference TRBV30 and TRBJ2-1 for the parts outside the CDR3, the full variable domain is SQTIHQWPATLVQPVGSPLSLECTVEGTSNPNLYWYRQAAGRGLQLLFYSVGIGQISSEVPQNLSASRPQDRQFILSSKKLLLSDSGFYLCACSTSGGGNEQFFGPGTRLTVL.

V and J are TRBV4-2 and TRBJ2-5; 11 nucleotides agree with TRBD2. Germline CDR1 is LGHNA and CDR2 is YNFKEQ. Losses at the gene ends were 4 bases for V and 7 bases for J; bases not matched to a gene: 11. The CDR3 has 16 residues. The CDR3 sequence is CASSRGSSGGEVTQYF. The CDR3 region has the DNA TGTGCCAGCAGCCGAGGAAGTAGCGGGGGGGAGGTGACCCAGTACTTC.

A single count supports this clone. The chain uses TRBV30 and TRBJ1-5, with a weak D call TRBD1 (5 bases). Germline-derived CDR1 and CDR2 are GTSNPN and SVGIG (reference sequence). With 0 bases removed from V and 6 bases from J, the gap between germline ends came to 12 bases. The CDR3 runs to 14 residues. The CDR3 region is CAWSVHRGGQPQHF. CDR3 sequence (DNA): TGTGCCTGGAGTGTACATAGGGGAGGTCAGCCCCAGCATTTT.

This chain connects TRBV5-1 to TRBJ2-2, with 9 bases matching TRBD1. The CDR3 is 16 residues long. V lost 1 base and J lost 1; bases outside the gene matches: 2. CDR1 is SGHRS, CDR2 YFSETQ, per germline. The CDR3 loop is CASSLTGGGNTGELFF. The CDR3 DNA sequence: TGCGCCAGCAGCTTGACAGGGGGCGGGAACACCGGGGAGCTGTTTTTT. The whole variable domain, remainder taken from reference TRBV5-1 and TRBJ2-2, is KAGVTQTPRYLIKTRGQQVTLSCSPISGHRSVSWYQQTPGQGLQFLFEYFSETQRNKGNFPGRFSGRQFSNSRSEMNVSTLELGDSALYLCASSLTGGGNTGELFFGEGSRLTVL.

This chain uses TRBV30 with TRBJ1-5; D possibly corresponds to TRBD1 (5 bases). This CDR3 has 12 residues. V lost 0 bases and J lost 5, with 5 bases in between. From germline, CDR1 is GTSNPN and CDR2 SVGIG (reference sequence). The CDR3 sequence: CAWSVGDQPQHF. CDR3 in DNA: TGTGCCTGGAGTGTAGGGGATCAGCCCCAGCATTTT.

V is TRBV7-8 and J is TRBJ1-2; D not resolved. CDR1 SGHVS and CDR2 FQNEAQ come from the germline V gene. CDR3 length: 14 residues. V was trimmed by 1 base and J by 2 bases, leaving 8 bases between them. CDR3 loop: CASSLGIYNYGYTF. For the CDR3, the DNA is TGTGCCAGCAGCTTAGGAATCTACAACTATGGCTACACCTTC.

This clone was counted a single time. The J gene is TRBJ2-7, the V gene TRBV5-1, with TRBD2 as a possible D gene (6 bases). The CDR3 has 14 amino acids. Germline CDR1 reads SGHRS; CDR2 reads YFSETQ. The V gene lost 2 bases and the J gene lost 2 bases, with 11 bases spanning the gap. CDR3 DNA: TGCGCCAGCAGCTTAGCGCGGGGCGCCTACGAGCAGTACTTC. Its protein is CASSLARGAYEQYF.

This rearrangement joins TRBV19 to TRBJ1-6; D is uncertain. From germline, CDR1 is LNHDA and CDR2 SQIVND (reference sequence). The length of the CDR3 is 13 residues. V was trimmed by 10 bases and J by 2 bases, leaving 9 bases between them. As DNA, the CDR3 is TGTGCCACCGGGAAAACCTATAATTCACCCCTCCACTTT. Protein: CATGKTYNSPLHF.

The V and J genes are TRBV24-1 and TRBJ2-1, with D possibly TRBD2 on 6 matching bases. The germline V gene has CDR1 KGHDR and CDR2 SFDVKD. The CDR3 spans 14 residues. V was cut by 3 bases and J by 8 bases, with 13 bases left in between. CDR3: CATSDRDSMDEQFF. In nucleotides, the CDR3 is TGTGCCACCAGTGATAGGGACTCCATGGATGAGCAGTTCTTC.

The chain combines TRBV5-1 with TRBJ1-2, with TRBD1 matching over 10 bases. CDR1 and CDR2 (germline): SGHRS, YFSETQ. V dropped 4 bases and J dropped 7; count of bases not matched to a gene: 16. The CDR3 sequence is 17 residues long. CDR3 loop: CASSRGEPGQGTAGYTF. In nucleotides, the CDR3 is TGCGCCAGCAGCAGGGGAGAACCGGGACAGGGGACCGCTGGCTACACCTTC.

The chain couples TRBV5-1 to TRBJ1-2; 7 bases fit TRBD1. CDR1 SGHRS and CDR2 YFSETQ come from the germline V gene. V lost 1 base to trimming and J lost 8 bases; unmatched junction nucleotides: 8. The CDR3 contains 14 residues. The CDR3 nucleotides read TGCGCCAGCAGCTTGTTCGACAGGGCTTCGGGCTACACCTTC. Translation: CASSLFDRASGYTF.

The table lists this clone with a count of one. The genes are TRBV30 and TRBJ1-5; TRBD1 might be the D (6 bases). V was trimmed by 3 bases and J by 5 bases, leaving 11 bases between them. CDR1 is GTSNPN and CDR2 is SVGIG in the germline V gene (reference sequence). The length of the CDR3 is 13 residues. The CDR3 spells CAWSPRGHQPQHF. CDR3 nucleotide sequence: TGTGCCTGGAGCCCCAGGGGACATCAGCCCCAGCATTTT.

The V call is TRBV7-9, the J call TRBJ1-4; the match to TRBD1 covers 8 bases. With V trimmed by 3 bases and J by 8 bases, 5 bases remained unmatched. This CDR3 has 14 amino acids. Germline values: CDR1 SEHNR, CDR2 FQNEAQ (reference sequence). The CDR3 is CASSFGQGREKLFF. CDR3 nucleotide sequence: TGTGCCAGCAGCTTCGGACAGGGTAGGGAAAAACTGTTTTTT.

This chain links TRBV5-1 with TRBJ2-5, with unresolved D. The CDR3 sequence is 14 residues long. Trimming took 0 bases from V and 5 from J, leaving 11 bases between them. Germline V gives CDR1 SGHRS, CDR2 YFSETQ. The CDR3 bases are TGCGCCAGCAGCTTGGGACACCCCAGGGAGACCCAGTACTTC. Protein sequence: CASSLGHPRETQYF.

The chain combines TRBV19 with TRBJ2-3; D call uncertain. V was shortened by 5 bases and J by 8 bases, with 11 bases between the two germline ends. The CDR3 is 12 amino acids. Germline CDR1 LNHDA, CDR2 SQIVND (reference sequence). CDR3 coding DNA: TGTGCCAGTAGTGGGCAGTACGGTACGCAGTATTTT. Its protein product is CASSGQYGTQYF.

The J gene is TRBJ2-5, the V gene TRBV4-1; the match to TRBD1 covers 9 bases. Germline CDR1 reads MGHRA; CDR2 reads YSYEKL. The CDR3 length is 17 residues. J gave up 2 bases and V 2 bases, and 9 bases lay outside the gene matches. The CDR3: CASSQYLGTGSQETQYF. In DNA, the CDR3 is TGCGCCAGCAGCCAATATTTAGGGACAGGGAGTCAAGAGACCCAGTACTTC.

The rearrangement joins TRBV11-2 to TRBJ1-1; D ambiguous. Trimming pared 0 bases from V and 2 bases from J, leaving 13 bases between. Germline CDR1 SGHAT, CDR2 FQNNGV. The CDR3 runs 16 residues. CDR3 sequence: CASSLEPGWLNTEAFF. CDR3 DNA sequence: TGTGCCAGCAGCTTAGAACCAGGTTGGCTTAACACTGAAGCTTTCTTT.

This sequence joins TRBV5-5 and TRBJ2-1; tentatively, D is TRBD1 (6 bases). This CDR3 comprises 16 residues. The germline gives CDR1 SGHKS, CDR2 YYEKEE (reference sequence). Trimming left V 3 bases short and J 2 bases short, with 15 bases between. The CDR3 DNA reads TGTGCCAGCAGCTCGACGCCAGGGGTGCCCTACAATGAGCAGTTCTTC. Residues: CASSSTPGVPYNEQFF.

This chain connects TRBV5-1 to TRBJ1-6; possible D gene TRBD1, 5 bases. Germline V CDR1 and CDR2: SGHRS, YFSETQ. This CDR3 region has 14 residues. The V and J ends lost 4 bases and 8 bases respectively, with 13 bases between them. The CDR3 nucleotides read TGCGCCAGCAGCCTAACAGAGACAGATTCACCCCTCCACTTT. It codes for CASSLTETDSPLHF.

The rearrangement links TRBV18 to TRBJ2-2, with D perhaps TRBD1 (6 bases). The CDR3 is made up of 15 amino acids. V shed 3 bases and J shed 1 base, with 9 bases lying between them. Germline CDR1 is KGHSH and CDR2 is LQKENI. The CDR3 reads CASSPRTVNTGELFF. CDR3 nucleotides: TGTGCCAGCTCACCCAGGACAGTGAACACCGGGGAGCTGTTTTTT.

In DNA, the CDR3 is TGTGCCAGCAGTTCACAGGGGATCGGTCAGCCCCAGCATTTT. Its protein product is CASSSQGIGQPQHF. This chain connects TRBV6-2 or TRBV6-3 to TRBJ1-5, with 7 bases lining up with TRBD1. V lost 4 bases, J lost 6 bases, and 6 bases stayed unmatched. The V gene's germline CDR1 is MNHEY and CDR2 SVGEGT. The CDR3 is made up of 14 amino acids.

The CDR3 protein is CASSWRGQGNEQFF. The CDR3 DNA is TGCGCCAGCAGCTGGCGGGGCCAAGGGAATGAGCAGTTCTTC. V gene TRBV10-2 combines with J gene TRBJ2-1; the D gene is possibly TRBD2 (6 bases). V lost 6 bases, J lost 7 bases, and 16 bases lay in between. The germline V gene encodes CDR1 WSHSY and CDR2 SAAADI. CDR3 size: 14 residues.